The 17 T cell receptor beta chains below come from one sample, sequenced in a study of blood T cell repertoires in COVID-19. Sequenced by immunoSEQ multiplex PCR; TCRdb stores in-frame clones only, minus some. Of hundreds of thousands of clones listed, 87% are singletons. Sequencing used peripheral blood. The source of these receptors is a woman aged 40-49 years who had recovered from COVID-19.

The chain is built from TRBV4-3 and TRBJ1-2, with D tentatively TRBD1 (6 bases). In germline, CDR1 is LGHNA, CDR2 YSLEER. The CDR3 covers 15 residues. V was pared by 0 bases and J by 4 bases, with 12 bases between. The CDR3 DNA sequence: TGCGCCAGCAGCCAAGAACGACAGGCCGTCTATGGCTACACCTTC. Amino acids: CASSQERQAVYGYTF.

The chain recombines TRBV27 with TRBJ2-2; tentative D call: TRBD1 (6 bases). This CDR3 is built from 14 residues. The germline gives CDR1 MNHEY, CDR2 SMNVEV (reference sequence). The V gene lost 5 bases and the J gene lost 5 bases, with 12 bases spanning the gap. CDR3 protein: CASSEYRVTGELFF. CDR3 in DNA: TGTGCCAGCAGTGAATACAGGGTTACCGGGGAGCTGTTTTTT.

With respect to this clone: The same CDR3 arises from other DNA sequences in this sample as well. This chain links TRBV3-1 (or the pseudogene TRBV3-2) with TRBJ2-7; TRBD1 is a possible D gene (5 bases). In germline, CDR1 is LGHDT, CDR2 YNNKEL (reference sequence). Trimming took off 3 bases at V and 0 bases at J, with 6 bases between the two ends. The CDR3 contains 13 residues. The CDR3, as DNA: TGTGCCAGCAGCCACAGGGACTCCTACGAGCAGTACTTC. This gives the protein CASSHRDSYEQYF.

The CDR3 nucleotides read TGTGCCAGCATCTACCCGGGCGCGGGTCGGACGGCTAATTCACCCCTCCACTTT. It is translated as CASIYPGAGRTANSPLHF. The genes are TRBV5-4 and TRBJ1-6; no firm D call. Germline loops: CDR1 SGHNT, CDR2 YYREEE (reference sequence). This CDR3 is 18 amino acids long. Trimming took 6 bases from V and 6 from J, leaving 25 bases between them.

The rearrangement joins TRBV5-1 to TRBJ1-1; TRBD1 agrees at 9 bases. The V segment lost 0 bases and the J segment 11 bases; nucleotides outside the gene matches: 8. Germline assignment: CDR1 SGHRS and CDR2 YFSETQ. CDR3 length equals 14 residues. The DNA of the CDR3 is TGCGCCAGCAGCTTGGGGACAGGGGTGGAGGAGGCTTTCTTT. This sequence encodes CASSLGTGVEEAFF.

The chain carries TRBV5-6 and TRBJ1-2, with a possible D match to TRBD1 (6 bases). The ends were cut back, 0 bases at V and 8 bases at J, with 23 bases in the middle. This CDR3 has 17 amino acids. Germline-derived CDR1 and CDR2 are SGHDT and YYEEEE. CDR3 in DNA: TGTGCCAGCAGCTTGGTCGGGACACGGAAGAAGAGTGAAGGCTACACCTTC. This encodes CASSLVGTRKKSEGYTF. Complete variable domain (other parts from reference TRBV5-6 and TRBJ1-2): DAGVTQSPTHLIKTRGQQVTLRCSPKSGHDTVSWYQQALGQGPQFIFQYYEEEERQRGNFPDRFSGHQFPNYSSELNVNALLLGDSALYLCASSLVGTRKKSEGYTFGSGTRLTVV.

The CDR3 bases are TGTGCCAGCAGTTTTGGGCAGGGGGCTTACGGCTACACCTTC. Translating gives CASSFGQGAYGYTF. The chain employs TRBV27 and TRBJ1-2; 8 bases agree with TRBD1. V lost 3 bases, J lost 8 bases, and 8 bases stayed unmatched. Germline loops: CDR1 MNHEY, CDR2 SMNVEV (reference sequence). This CDR3 contains 14 residues.

The V and J genes are TRBV6-5 and TRBJ1-3; tentatively, D is TRBD1 (5 bases). This CDR3 has 16 amino acids. With 4 bases removed from V and 4 bases from J, the gap between germline ends came to 17 bases. Germline V gives CDR1 MNHEY, CDR2 SVGAGI. The CDR3 DNA sequence: TGTGCCAGCAGTTTCATTGGGGGGGATGGAGGAAACACCATATATTTT. Translation gives CASSFIGGDGGNTIYF.

This clone was found once. This chain joins TRBV5-6 and TRBJ1-4, with 7 bases fitting TRBD1. Germline CDR1 is SGHDT and CDR2 is YYEEEE. CDR3 length: 12 amino acids. J was trimmed by 12 bases and V by 4 bases; bases with no gene match: 6. CDR3 sequence: CASSLYRGELFF. The CDR3 nucleotides read TGTGCCAGCAGCCTATACAGGGGAGAACTGTTTTTT.

This clone was seen a single time. DNA of the CDR3: TGTGCCCGCCAGGCTTCGGGCACAGATACGCAGTATTTT. Translating gives CARQASGTDTQYF. The rearrangement joins TRBV30 to TRBJ2-3; D remains unclear. The CDR3 length is 13 residues. Germline CDR1 and CDR2: GTSNPN and SVGIG (reference sequence). Trimming left V 8 bases short and J 1 base short, with 13 bases between.

The chain employs TRBV7-6 and TRBJ1-2; TRBD1 matches 12 bases. Germline-derived CDR1 and CDR2 are SGHVS and FNYEAQ. This CDR3 region has 16 residues. V shed 1 base, J shed 7 bases, and the junction held 7 bases outside the gene matches. The chain's CDR3 is CASSLGAGTGGGGYTF. The CDR3, as DNA: TGTGCCAGCAGCTTAGGGGCCGGGACAGGGGGCGGTGGCTACACCTTC.

This clone was seen a single time. V usage is TRBV5-4 and J usage is TRBJ2-3, with D tentatively TRBD1 (7 bases). Trimming pared 4 bases from V and 6 bases from J, leaving 18 bases between. The CDR3 extends over 15 amino acids. From germline, CDR1 is SGHNT and CDR2 YYREEE (reference sequence). This chain's CDR3 is CASSPGRGAMDTQYF. CDR3 nucleotides: TGTGCCAGCAGCCCCGGCAGGGGGGCCATGGATACGCAGTATTTT.

This chain links TRBV4-3 with TRBJ1-5; the D gene is possibly TRBD1 (5 bases). Germline CDR1 reads LGHNA; CDR2 reads YSLEER. Trimming removed 0 bases from V and 5 bases from J, with 8 bases in between. The length of the CDR3 is 14 residues. The CDR3: CASSQDGRDQPQHF. The CDR3 nucleotides are TGCGCCAGCAGCCAAGACGGCAGGGATCAGCCCCAGCATTTT.

This clone showed up just once. This rearrangement joins TRBV7-7 to TRBJ1-3; D gene unclear. Per the germline V gene, CDR1 is SSHAT and CDR2 is FNYEAQ (reference sequence). Deletions cut 0 bases from V and 0 bases from J, with 15 bases between. CDR3 length: 18 amino acids. The CDR3 loop is CASSLAHQVLSSGNTIYF. The DNA of the CDR3 is TGTGCCAGCAGCTTAGCGCATCAGGTACTTTCCTCTGGAAACACCATATATTTT.

J is TRBJ2-7 and V is TRBV27; D is perhaps TRBD1 (5 bases). The CDR3 is 13 residues long. Germline values: CDR1 MNHEY, CDR2 SMNVEV (reference sequence). Trimming cost V 7 bases and J 4 bases, with 14 bases left between them. This chain's CDR3 is CASKDPGPYEQYF. In nucleotides, the CDR3 is TGTGCCAGCAAGGATCCAGGGCCGTACGAGCAGTACTTC.

This clone was picked up one time. CDR3 DNA sequence: TGTGCCAGCAGCCCCGGGGGGAGGGACAGGGACACTGAAGCTTTCTTT. Translation: CASSPGGRDRDTEAFF. The chain uses TRBV7-9 and TRBJ1-1; TRBD1 matches at 9 bases. Trimming cost V 5 bases and J 3 bases; bases outside gene matches: 10. Germline V lookup: CDR1 SEHNR, CDR2 FQNEAQ (reference sequence). The CDR3 runs to 16 residues.

The CDR3 nucleotides are TGTGCCAGCAGTTACTTCGCGGGGGGGCCAGGAGATACGCAGTATTTT. It translates to CASSYFAGGPGDTQYF. The gene calls are TRBV6-5 and TRBJ2-3; 9 bases are a match to TRBD2. The V and J ends lost 1 base and 5 bases, in that order; junction bases with no gene match: 7. CDR3 length: 16 residues. Germline V lookup: CDR1 MNHEY, CDR2 SVGAGI.